This T cell receptor (beta chain) was found in a study of CD8 T cells in ankylosing spondylitis. Study-wide points: Reactive arthritis synovial fluid and blood previously showed some of these motif variants. Peripheral blood samples showed relatively rare disease-linked clones, and these clones were CD8+. In ankylosing spondylitis blood, a motif of seven to nine highly homologous TCR beta variants appeared characteristic.

In this sample, this clonotype turned up a few times. Its antigen is still unknown. The CDR3 is 13 residues long. Germline V CDR1 and CDR2: GTSNPN, SVGIG (reference sequence). V lost 0 bases to trimming and J lost 7 bases, with 13 bases between them. For TCR beta, libraries came from quantitative 5'-RACE with molecular barcodes. TCRdb re-analysed the 5' RACE reads in MiXCR, keeping a single row per CDR3 protein. This table holds about 360,000 distinct CDR3 sequences, 14% to 15% found once. This chain uses TRBV30 with TRBJ2-7; maybe TRBD1 (6 bases). Sequencing used blood, either unsorted or a sorted T cell fraction (not recorded which). The source of this sequence is a male donor with ankylosing spondylitis or in good health (not recorded which). CDR3 nucleotides: TGTGCCTGGAGTGTAGAGGGGGTAATTGAGCAGTACTTC. It yields the protein CAWSVEGVIEQYF.